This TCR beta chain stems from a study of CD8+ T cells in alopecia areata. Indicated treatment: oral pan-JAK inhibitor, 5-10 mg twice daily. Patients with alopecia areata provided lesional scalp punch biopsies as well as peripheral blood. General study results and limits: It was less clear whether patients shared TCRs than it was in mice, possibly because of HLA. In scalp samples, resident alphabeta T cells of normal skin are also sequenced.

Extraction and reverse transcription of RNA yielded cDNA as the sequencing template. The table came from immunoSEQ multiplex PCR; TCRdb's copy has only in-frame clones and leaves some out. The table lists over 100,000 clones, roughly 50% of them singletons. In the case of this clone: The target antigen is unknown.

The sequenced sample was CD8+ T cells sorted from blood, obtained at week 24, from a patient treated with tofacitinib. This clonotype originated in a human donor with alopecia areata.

CDR3 in DNA: TGTGCCAGCAGCCTAGACAGGGACGAGCAGTACTTC. Its translation: CASSLDRDEQYF. The rearrangement joins TRBV7-8 to TRBJ2-7; TRBD1 agrees at 7 bases. Germline V gene lookup returns CDR1 SGHVS and CDR2 FQNEAQ. J lost 5 bases, V lost 5 bases, and 3 bases had no gene match. The CDR3 contains 12 residues.